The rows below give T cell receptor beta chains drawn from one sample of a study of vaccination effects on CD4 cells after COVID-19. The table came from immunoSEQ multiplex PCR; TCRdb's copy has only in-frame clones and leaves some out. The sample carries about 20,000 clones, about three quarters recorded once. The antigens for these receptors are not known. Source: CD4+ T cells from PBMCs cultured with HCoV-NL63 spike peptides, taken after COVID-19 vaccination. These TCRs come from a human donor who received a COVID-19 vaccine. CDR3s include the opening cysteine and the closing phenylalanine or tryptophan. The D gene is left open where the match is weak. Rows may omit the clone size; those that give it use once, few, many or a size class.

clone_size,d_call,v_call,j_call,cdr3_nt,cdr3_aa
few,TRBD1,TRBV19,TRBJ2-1,TGTGCCAGTAGTAAACAGGGGAGCTCCTACAATGAGCAGTTCTTC,CASSKQGSSYNEQFF
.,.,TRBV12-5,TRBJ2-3,TGTGCTAGTGGTTTGAGTCTGGTGGACGCAGAAGTGAGCACAGATACGCAGTATTTT,CASGLSLVDAEVSTDTQYF
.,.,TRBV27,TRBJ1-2,TGTGCCAGCAGTTCTAGCAGGGACTATGGCTACACCTTC,CASSSSRDYGYTF
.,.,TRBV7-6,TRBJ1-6,TGTGCCAGCAGCTTAGCGGGGGGGAATTCACCCCTCCACTTT,CASSLAGGNSPLHF
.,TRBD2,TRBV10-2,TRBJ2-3,TGCGCCACCGTTACTAGCGGGGGGGTCATGGATACGCAGTATTTT,CATVTSGGVMDTQYF
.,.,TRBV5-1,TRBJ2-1,TGCGCCAGCAGCGAGTACAATGAGCAGTTCTTC,CASSEYNEQFF
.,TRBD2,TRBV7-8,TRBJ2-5,TGTGCCAGCGGGCTAGCGGGCTACCAAGAGACCCAGTACTTC,CASGLAGYQETQYF
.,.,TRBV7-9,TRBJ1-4,TGTGCCAGCAGCTTAGATCTGGGGCGGTGGAATGAAAAACTGTTTTTT,CASSLDLGRWNEKLFF
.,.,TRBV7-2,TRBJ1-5,TGTGCCAGCAGCTTAGCTTCCCAGAATAATCAGCCCCAGCATTTT,CASSLASQNNQPQHF
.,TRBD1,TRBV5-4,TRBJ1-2,TGTGCCAGCAGCCATTCAGGGGGAATCAGCTATGGCTACACCTTC,CASSHSGGISYGYTF
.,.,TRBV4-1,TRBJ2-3,TGCGCCAGCAGCCGCGATATAGATACGCAGTATTTT,CASSRDIDTQYF
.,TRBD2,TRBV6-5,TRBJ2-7,TGTGCCAGCACTGGAAGAGGGACTAGGGGATACGAGCAGTACTTC,CASTGRGTRGYEQYF
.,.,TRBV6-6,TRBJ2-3,TGTGCCAGCAGTATGGAGGGAACGCAGTATTTT,CASSMEGTQYF
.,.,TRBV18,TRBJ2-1,TGTGCCAGCTCTACCGGGACCCGTAGTGAGCAGTTCTTC,CASSTGTRSEQFF
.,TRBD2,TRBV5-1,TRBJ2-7,TGCGCCAGCAGCTTGGTTGCTAGCGGGAGCTACGAGCAGTACTTC,CASSLVASGSYEQYF
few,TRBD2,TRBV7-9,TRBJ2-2,TGTGCCAGCAGCTACCTCGGGGGGAGCACCGGGGAGCTGTTTTTT,CASSYLGGSTGELFF
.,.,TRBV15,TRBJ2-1,TGTGCCACCAGCCCCGGGAGCTCCTACAATGAGCAGTTCTTC,CATSPGSSYNEQFF
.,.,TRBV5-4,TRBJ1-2,TGTGCCAGCAGCTTGGGAACAGCTAACTATGGCTACACCTTC,CASSLGTANYGYTF
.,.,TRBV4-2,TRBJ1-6,TGTGCCAGCAGCCAACCCCGGGGCGGAGGAAATAATTCACCCCTCCACTTT,CASSQPRGGGNNSPLHF
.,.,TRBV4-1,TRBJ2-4,TGCGCCAGCAGCCAAGTTGGGCGGCTAGCCAAAAACATTCAGTACTTC,CASSQVGRLAKNIQYF